This T cell receptor (beta chain) was sequenced in a study of T-cell reconstitution after alpha-beta-depleted transplantation in children. Whole-study results and caveats: For some patients, TCRbeta diversity was high at day 60 because of recipient T cells and thymic progenitors that survived.

At least ten counts were recorded for this clonotype. Its antigen is unknown. Between the trimmed V and J ends, which lost 4 bases and 1 base, there was a span of 15 bases. The CDR3 extends over 16 amino acids. Germline V CDR1 and CDR2: SGHAT, FQNNGV. Unique molecular identifiers featured in how the TCRbeta library was prepared. MiXCR, applied by TCRdb to the PCR reads, yields one record per CDR3 protein. The sample holds roughly 790,000 distinct CDR3 sequences, roughly 15% seen once. The sequence was obtained from a male patient younger than 18 who had a stem cell transplant for acute lymphoblastic leukemia, so the T cells may come from the graft donor. This rearrangement joins TRBV11-2 to TRBJ2-3; perhaps TRBD2 as D (5 bases). This material consisted of PBMCs, mostly from graft donor cells, taken 360 days after TCRalphabeta/CD19-depleted stem cell transplant. As DNA, the CDR3 is TGTGCCAGCAGCTCCTTGATGGGAGATGGCACAGATACGCAGTATTTT. Amino acid sequence: CASSSLMGDGTDTQYF.